The clone carrying this TCR beta chain turned up a few times. Its antigen is not identified. There were healthy Caucasian individuals from Russia, aged roughly 6 to 95, serving as donors. The sample originates from a study of blood T cells in healthy people across ages. Findings and limits, study-wide: Relative to aged donors, long-lived donors carried more naive CD4+ cells and displayed higher diversity. Diversity estimates drawn from one million T cells were deemed underestimates.

This CDR3 has 13 amino acids. The ends were cut back, 7 bases at V and 3 bases at J, with 12 bases in the middle. Germline loops: CDR1 SNHLY, CDR2 FYNNEI. With a J-beta primer mix and a sample-barcoded 5' primer, a second PCR ran about 7 to 12 cycles. MiXCR was run by TCRdb on the 5' RACE reads, yielding one entry per CDR3 protein. The table records 550,000 to 750,000 distinct CDR3 sequences, more than 20% of them present only once. The sequence derives from an older man in good health. Sequenced input: blood. J is TRBJ2-5 and V is TRBV2; maybe TRBD1 (6 bases). The CDR3 DNA is TGTGCCAGCATTCGGGACATAGAAGAGACCCAGTACTTC. This codes for CASIRDIEETQYF.